This section outlines one TCR beta chain sequence together with its context. These data belong to a study of T cell changes during pregnancy in multiple sclerosis. V shed 2 bases and J 5 bases; nucleotides not matched to a gene: 8. CDR1 is SGHTS and CDR2 is YDEGEE in the germline V gene. This CDR3 spans 15 amino acids. Clones were sequenced by immunoSEQ multiplex PCR, and TCRdb holds only the in-frame ones, with some missing. The table shows tens of thousands of clones, with approximately 93% occurring only once. This TCR came from a female donor with multiple sclerosis, enrolled in a pregnancy study. The material was CD8+ T cells from peripheral blood mononuclear cells, obtained in the second trimester of pregnancy. The chain combines TRBV5-8 with TRBJ2-3, with TRBD1 matching over 7 bases. The CDR3 protein is CASSLDRVAGDTQYF. CDR3 nucleotide sequence: TGTGCCAGCAGCTTAGACAGGGTCGCCGGAGATACGCAGTATTTT.